A selection of T cell receptor beta chains follows, all from one sample in a study of response to subunit inactivated influenza vaccine. In TCRdb, the RT-PCR reads were re-called with MiXCR into one record per CDR3 protein. Of some 500,000 distinct CDR3 sequences in the sample, 16% are singletons; the top ten hold about 3%. The sample here was CD4+ T cells sorted from PBMCs, taken roughly 24 months after vaccination. The receptors derive from a man between 50 and 69 years old who received an inactivated influenza vaccine. CDR3s leave out the opening cysteine and the closing phenylalanine or tryptophan. Each record gives: CDR3 protein, V gene, J gene.

cdr3_aa: SARRTSGKDTQY; v_call: TRBV20-1; j_call: TRBJ2-3
cdr3_aa: AISESRTSGSSGETQY; v_call: TRBV10-3; j_call: TRBJ2-5
cdr3_aa: ASSQGPGYGYT; v_call: TRBV4-2; j_call: TRBJ1-2
cdr3_aa: ASTRDKETQY; v_call: TRBV2; j_call: TRBJ2-5
cdr3_aa: ASSELAGGMNNEQF; v_call: TRBV25-1; j_call: TRBJ2-1
cdr3_aa: TGLAAPRFIDTQY; v_call: TRBV20-1; j_call: TRBJ2-3
cdr3_aa: ASSESLGEQF; v_call: TRBV25-1; j_call: TRBJ2-1
cdr3_aa: ATSREGGPYEQY; v_call: TRBV15; j_call: TRBJ2-7
cdr3_aa: ASSFISDEQF; v_call: TRBV18; j_call: TRBJ2-1
cdr3_aa: ASSLEGQGDRYT; v_call: TRBV5-1; j_call: TRBJ1-2
cdr3_aa: SVGASGRQY; v_call: TRBV29-1; j_call: TRBJ2-7
cdr3_aa: ASSQDGTGFQETQY; v_call: TRBV4-3; j_call: TRBJ2-5
cdr3_aa: AAIQQGGSPLH; v_call: TRBV28; j_call: TRBJ1-6
cdr3_aa: ASSLMRTNYEQY; v_call: TRBV11-2; j_call: TRBJ2-7
cdr3_aa: ASSSRKLAGPISTQY; v_call: TRBV7-2; j_call: TRBJ2-3
cdr3_aa: ASSYGPRGLWADTQY; v_call: TRBV6-5; j_call: TRBJ2-3
cdr3_aa: AWSDGQLSIQPQH; v_call: TRBV30; j_call: TRBJ1-5
cdr3_aa: ASSWNRVNTGELF; v_call: TRBV12-3/TRBV12-4; j_call: TRBJ2-2
cdr3_aa: ASTPSLTTNEQF; v_call: TRBV9; j_call: TRBJ2-1
cdr3_aa: ASSEIDRSYNEQF; v_call: TRBV5-1; j_call: TRBJ2-1
cdr3_aa: ASSQDAGQGDYGYT; v_call: TRBV4-3; j_call: TRBJ1-2
cdr3_aa: ASSFRGVAKNIQY; v_call: TRBV11-2; j_call: TRBJ2-4
cdr3_aa: ASSPNKGPKLF; v_call: TRBV7-2; j_call: TRBJ1-4
cdr3_aa: ASSLEGVKRETQY; v_call: TRBV5-6; j_call: TRBJ2-5
cdr3_aa: RGSQGTEAF; v_call: TRBV20-1; j_call: TRBJ1-1
cdr3_aa: ASGSGSGVVEQY; v_call: TRBV5-6; j_call: TRBJ2-7
cdr3_aa: ASRTGRYDYGYT; v_call: TRBV6-1; j_call: TRBJ1-2
cdr3_aa: SALVDTDEAF; v_call: TRBV20-1; j_call: TRBJ1-1
cdr3_aa: ASSLGSYSPLH; v_call: TRBV11-2; j_call: TRBJ1-6
cdr3_aa: ASREAETNTGELF; v_call: TRBV12-3/TRBV12-4; j_call: TRBJ2-2
cdr3_aa: ASSRAGETDNEQF; v_call: TRBV5-1; j_call: TRBJ2-1
cdr3_aa: ASSARGSDGYGYT; v_call: TRBV9; j_call: TRBJ1-2
cdr3_aa: AISDPGKPLETQY; v_call: TRBV10-3; j_call: TRBJ2-5
cdr3_aa: ASSYRPTSGRGFEQF; v_call: TRBV6-2/TRBV6-3; j_call: TRBJ2-1
cdr3_aa: ASSLHRASGRATYEQY; v_call: TRBV3-1; j_call: TRBJ2-7
cdr3_aa: ASSRDYGGEQY; v_call: TRBV7-9; j_call: TRBJ2-7
cdr3_aa: ASSQGQGTGTYEQY; v_call: TRBV4-3; j_call: TRBJ2-7
cdr3_aa: ASSPITRSLTDTQY; v_call: TRBV2; j_call: TRBJ2-3
cdr3_aa: AGGVTNTGELF; v_call: TRBV2; j_call: TRBJ2-2
cdr3_aa: ASSYFYGSYEQY; v_call: TRBV6-2/TRBV6-3; j_call: TRBJ2-7
cdr3_aa: AIIEPGHDGYT; v_call: TRBV10-3; j_call: TRBJ1-2
cdr3_aa: SAYPRLAGGEDTQY; v_call: TRBV20-1; j_call: TRBJ2-3
cdr3_aa: SNQPQH; v_call: TRBV15; j_call: TRBJ1-5
cdr3_aa: ASNPGPRGEQY; v_call: TRBV12-3/TRBV12-4; j_call: TRBJ2-7
cdr3_aa: ASSLSKRGTDTQY; v_call: TRBV28; j_call: TRBJ2-3
cdr3_aa: ASSSTSLGTDTQY; v_call: TRBV7-3; j_call: TRBJ2-3